These 10 T cell receptor beta chains share one sample of origin, sequenced in a study of cytomegalovirus exposure and HLA in healthy donors listed by TCRdb under 2017. The receptor library was made with the immunoSEQ multiplex PCR assay. For the multiplex PCR, a mixture combining 60 forward primers for TCR Vbeta segments and 13 reverse primers for TCR Jbeta segments was used. The immuneACCESS repertoire file appears here via TCRdb, limited to in-frame rearrangements. These files lack a portion of the clones; in checked studies, under half of the deficit traces to unresolved V genes, and the cause of the others is not known. The data table for this sample lists about 79,000 clones. About 4.2% of the sample lies in the top ten. Sequences were obtained from PBMCs. Receptors were obtained from a man aged 25-45 years in good health and CMV-seronegative.

The V and J genes are TRBV20-1 and TRBJ1-2; D remains ambiguous. The CDR3 consists of 11 residues. Germline CDR1 is DFQATT and CDR2 is SNEGSKA (reference sequence). Trimming stripped 3 bases from V and 3 bases from J, with 5 bases between. CDR3 nucleotides: TGCAGTGCTAGTACTGACTATGGCTACACCTTC. Translation: CSASTDYGYTF.

V gene TRBV5-1 combines with J gene TRBJ2-1; D unclear. Trimming shortened V by 4 bases and J by 7 bases, and 6 bases separated the two germline ends. The CDR3 is 11 residues long. Germline-derived CDR1 and CDR2 are SGHRS and YFSETQ. The chain's CDR3 is CASSASNEQFF. CDR3 nucleotides: TGCGCCAGCAGCGCCAGTAATGAGCAGTTCTTC.

Concerning this clone: This specimen includes other DNA sequences encoding the same CDR3. This chain joins TRBV5-4 and TRBJ1-2; weak D call: TRBD1 (5 bases). Germline-derived CDR1 and CDR2 are SGHNT and YYREEE (reference sequence). The CDR3 contains 13 residues. Between the trimmed V and J ends, which lost 3 bases and 8 bases, there was a span of 14 bases. CDR3 sequence (DNA): TGTGCCAGCAGCTCACAGGCGCTGGACGGCTACACCTTC. Residues: CASSSQALDGYTF.

The chain couples TRBV4-1 to TRBJ1-3; D may be TRBD1 (6 bases). The CDR3 runs 17 residues. CDR1 is MGHRA and CDR2 is YSYEKL in the germline V gene. Trimming left V 1 base short and J 0 bases short, with 13 bases between. CDR3 DNA: TGCGCCAGCAGCCAAGGTTGGGGGCGGACCTCTGGAAACACCATATATTTT. The encoded protein is CASSQGWGRTSGNTIYF.

The gene calls are TRBV27 and TRBJ1-4; 7 bases agree with TRBD1. Germline V lookup: CDR1 MNHEY, CDR2 SMNVEV (reference sequence). The CDR3 sequence is 15 residues long. The trim removed 5 bases at V and 5 bases at J, leaving 8 bases unmatched. CDR3 coding DNA: TGTGCCAGCAGTCCAATCGGGACAGCGAATGAAAAACTGTTTTTT. This translates into CASSPIGTANEKLFF.

The chain couples TRBV5-4 to TRBJ2-7, with 7 bases lining up with TRBD2. Trimming at V came to 0 bases and at J to 2 bases, leaving 5 bases not matched to a gene. The germline V gene has CDR1 SGHNT and CDR2 YYREEE (reference sequence). CDR3 size: 15 residues. The CDR3 loop is CASSLGGGKTYEQYF. CDR3 DNA: TGTGCCAGCAGCTTGGGGGGAGGGAAAACCTACGAGCAGTACTTC.

V is TRBV5-4 and J is TRBJ2-5; 10 bases agree with TRBD2. There are 17 residues in the CDR3. The V and J ends lost 4 bases and 1 base, in that order; junction bases with no gene match: 10. In germline, CDR1 is SGHNT, CDR2 YYREEE (reference sequence). For the CDR3, the DNA is TGTGCCAGCAGCCTTCCAGGACTAGCGGTACTCCAAGAGACCCAGTACTTC. Translating it yields CASSLPGLAVLQETQYF.

This sequence joins TRBV19 and TRBJ1-5; D is perhaps TRBD1 (6 bases). The V gene lost 7 bases and the J gene lost 0 bases, with 13 bases spanning the gap. Per the germline V gene, CDR1 is LNHDA and CDR2 is SQIVND (reference sequence). This CDR3 has 15 amino acids. CDR3 sequence: CASTTRTDSNQPQHF. Here the CDR3 DNA reads TGTGCCAGTACCACAAGGACAGATAGCAATCAGCCCCAGCATTTT.

Turning to this clone: This CDR3 is also generated by other DNA sequences in the sample. The V and J genes are TRBV7-9 and TRBJ1-2; TRBD1 aligns across 7 bases. Germline CDR1 and CDR2: SEHNR and FQNEAQ (reference sequence). The trim removed 6 bases at V and 4 bases at J, leaving 8 bases unmatched. This CDR3 has 14 residues. The CDR3, as DNA: TGTGCCAGCAGATACAGGGGTCAGAGCTATGGCTACACCTTC. Its protein is CASRYRGQSYGYTF.

The chain recombines TRBV7-9 with TRBJ1-1, with a possible D match to TRBD1 (6 bases). This CDR3 contains 12 residues. From germline, CDR1 is SEHNR and CDR2 FQNEAQ (reference sequence). V was shortened by 4 bases and J by 11 bases, with 14 bases between the two germline ends. In DNA, the CDR3 is TGTGCCAGCAGCTCCCAACAGGGTTCCGCTTTCTTT. Translation gives CASSSQQGSAFF.